This T cell receptor (beta chain) was sequenced in a study of control samples from healthy donors and cancer patients. TCRdb keeps only in-frame clones here, not all; method: immunoSEQ multiplex PCR. The table lists 90,000 to 100,000 clones, 84% of them singletons, with 30% to 40% in the top ten. This CDR3 comprises 12 residues. The V end lost 1 base, the J end lost 5 bases, and 3 bases lay between the germline ends. Germline CDR1 and CDR2: SGHKS and YYEKEE (reference sequence). The genes are TRBV5-5 and TRBJ1-4; D gene unclear. Sequences were obtained from PBMCs. This clonotype was sampled from an older man with lung cancer. This CDR3 is CASSLQNEKLFF. For the CDR3, the DNA is TGTGCCAGCAGCTTGCAGAATGAAAAACTGTTTTTT.